This paragraph covers one T cell receptor beta chain sequence. Its antigen is unknown. V was pared by 0 bases and J by 7 bases, with 10 bases between. The CDR3 is 14 amino acids. The germline V gene encodes CDR1 MGHRA and CDR2 YSYEKL. This entry comes from a study of cytomegalovirus exposure and HLA in healthy donors. Findings and limits, study-wide: In a later analysis, TCR beta V- and J-gene trimming showed a link to a missense DCLRE1C variant. A previous analysis found most TCR beta V segments productive roughly 90% or roughly 30% of the time.

PCR employed 60 Vbeta and 13 Jbeta primers. Assay used: immunoSEQ multiplex PCR; TCRdb lists only in-frame clones, some missing. The data contain 40,000 to 50,000 clones, about 72% of them seen just once; the ten biggest clones take up approximately 6%. V is TRBV4-1 and J is TRBJ1-5; D call uncertain. Sequenced material: PBMCs. The sequence was obtained from a man aged 30-40 years in good health and CMV-seronegative. The CDR3 bases are TGCGCCAGCAGCCAAGAGTTGGGCCGACAGCCCCAGCATTTT. This encodes CASSQELGRQPQHF.